These T cell receptor beta chains were read from a single sample in a study of Graves' ophthalmopathy and Graves' hyperthyroidism. TCRdb reprocessed the multiplex PCR reads via MiXCR and lists one record per CDR3 protein. The profile shows a few hundred thousand distinct CDR3 sequences, roughly 17% of them singletons. The material sequenced was peripheral blood. Receptors originate from an adult woman with stable Graves' hyperthyroidism. The CDR3 runs from the conserved cysteine through the conserved F or W. D genes are given only for firm matches. Expanded clones get a size class; other rows say once, few or many, or leave the size out.

j_call | v_call | d_call | clone_size | cdr3_length | cdr3_nt | cdr3_aa
TRBJ1-5 | TRBV7-8 | TRBD1 | many | 13 | TGTGCCAGCAGCACGGACAGGGATCAGCCCCAGCATTTT | CASSTDRDQPQHF
TRBJ2-7 | TRBV6-5 | TRBD2 | many | 16 | TGTGCCAGCGTCGGCTTTAGCGGGAGAGTCCCCTACGAGCAGTACTTC | CASVGFSGRVPYEQYF
TRBJ1-6 | TRBV27 | . | many | 16 | TGTGCCAGCAGTTCCCAGGGTCCCCGCTATAATTCACCCCTCCACTTT | CASSSQGPRYNSPLHF
TRBJ1-2 | TRBV12-3/TRBV12-4 | . | . | 16 | TGTGCCAGCAGTTCAACAGACAATCCAGTTAACTATGGCTACACCTTC | CASSSTDNPVNYGYTF
TRBJ2-7 | TRBV20-1 | TRBD2 | many | 15 | TGCAGTGCTAGACAAAGGACTAGCGGGAGCGGCGAGCAGTACTTC | CSARQRTSGSGEQYF
TRBJ1-5 | TRBV10-3 | TRBD1 | many | 13 | TGTGCCATCAGCGGACAGGGGGGTCAGCCCCAGCATTTT | CAISGQGGQPQHF
TRBJ2-2 | TRBV12-3/TRBV12-4 | TRBD2 | . | 15 | TGTGCCAGCAATAGACTAGCGGGAGGGACCGGGGAGCTGTTTTTT | CASNRLAGGTGELFF
TRBJ2-7 | TRBV2 | . | many | 15 | TGTGCCAGCAGTGACCACCCCAGGGGCTTGAGGGAGCAGTACTTC | CASSDHPRGLREQYF
TRBJ2-5 | TRBV12-3/TRBV12-4 | TRBD2 | many | 17 | TGTGCCAGCAGTTTCCGGACTAGCGGGAGGGCCGGGGAGACCCAGTACTTC | CASSFRTSGRAGETQYF
TRBJ2-2 | TRBV7-2 | . | . | 14 | TGTGCCAGCAGCTTACTCGCTAGCCCCGGGGAGCTGTTTTTT | CASSLLASPGELFF
TRBJ2-7 | TRBV11-2 | . | . | 16 | TGTGCCAGCAGCGACCGGAGTCGGGGAGGCTCGGGAGATCAGTACTTC | CASSDRSRGGSGDQYF
TRBJ1-5 | TRBV6-1 | TRBD1 | many | 15 | TGTGCCAGCAGTCAGGACAGGGCGGGCAATCAGCCCCAGCATTTT | CASSQDRAGNQPQHF
TRBJ1-6 | TRBV7-9 | TRBD1 | once | 16 | TGTGCCAGCAGCTTAGGGGACAGCCTTTATAATTCACCCCTCCACTTT | CASSLGDSLYNSPLHF
TRBJ2-2 | TRBV4-2 | . | few | 15 | TGTGCCAGCAGCCAAGCAGGGGTTTGGACCGGGGAGCTGTTGTTT | CASSQAGVWTGELLF
TRBJ2-7 | TRBV20-1 | TRBD1 | many | 16 | TGCAGTGCCCGACCCGCTCCGGGACAGGAGAAATACGAGCAGTACTTC | CSARPAPGQEKYEQYF
TRBJ2-7 | TRBV6-2/TRBV6-3 | TRBD2 | . | 15 | TGTGCCAGCAGTTACTTTAGCGGGAGTGCCTACGAGCAGTACTTC | CASSYFSGSAYEQYF
TRBJ2-2 | TRBV11-1 | . | few | 18 | TGTGCCAGCAGCCAACCTGCGGGACAACCCGCGAACACCGGGGAGCTGTTTTTT | CASSQPAGQPANTGELFF
TRBJ1-2 | TRBV3-1 | . | . | 15 | TGTGCCAGCAGCCATACAGTAACCTCTAACTATGGCTACACCTTC | CASSHTVTSNYGYTF
TRBJ1-5 | TRBV6-2/TRBV6-3 | TRBD1 | many | 13 | TGTGCCAGCATCAAGTCAGGGGGGCAGCCCCAGCATTTT | CASIKSGGQPQHF